This TCR beta chain stems from a study of cytomegalovirus exposure and HLA in healthy donors. Regarding the study as a whole: Some TCR beta chains (approximately 180 of them) were listed as cytomegalovirus-associated. Judged likely to be a sequencing artifact was a cluster of highly shared sequence variants. V- and J-gene trimming in TCR beta was tied to a missense DCLRE1C variant by an analysis performed later.

CDR1 and CDR2 from the germline V gene are DFQATT and SNEGSKA (reference sequence). V was clipped by 6 bases and J by 9 bases, with 12 bases between them. The CDR3 runs to 11 residues. A note on this clone: Its antigen is not known.

The PCR contained 60 Vbeta and 13 Jbeta primers. Sequenced by immunoSEQ multiplex PCR; TCRdb stores in-frame clones only, minus some. The repertoire has 150,000 to 200,000 clones, approximately 71% of them found once; the top ten carry less than 1.5%. This chain connects TRBV20-1 to TRBJ2-1, with D tentatively TRBD2 (5 bases). The sequence was collected from a man in his forties or fifties in good health and CMV-seronegative. The sequenced sample consisted of PBMCs. The CDR3: CSASGSGEQFF. In DNA form, the CDR3 reads TGCAGTGCGTCGGGGAGTGGTGAGCAGTTCTTC.